This T cell receptor beta chain comes out of a study of T cells in Graves' hyperthyroidism and ophthalmopathy. The germline CDR1 and CDR2 sequences are SGHVS and FQNEAQ. The CDR3 contains 16 residues. V lost 5 bases to trimming and J lost 6 bases, with 20 bases between them. Template material for amplifying TCR beta CDR3 regions consisted of RNA transcripts. Carried out on the TCR CDR3, a first-round RT-PCR used the HTBI primer set. TCRdb recomputed calls from the multiplex PCR reads with MiXCR, one row per CDR3 protein. The sample lists roughly 750,000 distinct CDR3 sequences; less than 20% were seen once. The diagnoses drew upon clinical symptoms, serum thyroxine and TRAb, thyroid ultrasound and orbital computed tomography.

The specimen sequenced was blood. V is TRBV7-8 and J is TRBJ2-1, with D perhaps assigned TRBD1 or TRBD2 (5 bases each). The TCR comes from a man aged 18 to 29 with Graves' hyperthyroidism. The CDR3 is CASSIWGSRGGNEQFF. CDR3 nucleotide sequence: TGTGCCAGCAGCATTTGGGGGAGTCGGGGCGGCAATGAGCAGTTCTTC.